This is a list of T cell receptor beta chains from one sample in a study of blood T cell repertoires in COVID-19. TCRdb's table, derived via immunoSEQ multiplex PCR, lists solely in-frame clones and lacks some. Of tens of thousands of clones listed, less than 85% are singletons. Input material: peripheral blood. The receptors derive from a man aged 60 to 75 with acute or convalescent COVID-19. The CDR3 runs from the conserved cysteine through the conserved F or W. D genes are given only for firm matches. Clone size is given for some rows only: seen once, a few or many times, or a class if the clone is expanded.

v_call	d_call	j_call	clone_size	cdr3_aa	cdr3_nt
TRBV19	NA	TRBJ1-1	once	CASSIISKMSEAFF	TGTGCCAGTAGTATCATCAGTAAAATGTCTGAAGCTTTCTTT
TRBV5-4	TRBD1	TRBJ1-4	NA	CASSFSTGSHEKLFF	TGTGCCAGCAGCTTCTCGACAGGGAGCCATGAAAAACTGTTTTTT
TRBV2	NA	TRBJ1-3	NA	CASTGHSSGNTIYF	TGTGCCAGCACCGGTCATTCCTCTGGAAACACCATATATTTT
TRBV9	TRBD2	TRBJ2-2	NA	CASSPGGAGGITGELFF	TGTGCCAGCAGCCCTGGAGGAGCGGGGGGGATCACCGGGGAGCTGTTTTTT
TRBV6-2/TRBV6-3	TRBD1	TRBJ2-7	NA	CASSYLGQGLSEQYF	TGTGCCAGCAGTTACCTAGGACAGGGCCTGAGCGAGCAGTACTTC
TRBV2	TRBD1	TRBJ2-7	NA	CAIGTGGGSEQYF	TGTGCCATCGGGACAGGGGGAGGGTCCGAGCAGTACTTC
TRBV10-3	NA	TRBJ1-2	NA	CAISVSGQIGNYGYTF	TGTGCCATCAGTGTTTCAGGGCAAATTGGTAACTATGGCTACACCTTC
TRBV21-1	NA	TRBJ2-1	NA	CATPPRDEQFF	TGTGCCACCCCCCCCCGGGATGAGCAGTTCTTC
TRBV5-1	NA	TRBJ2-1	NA	CASSSTGSSYNEQFF	TGCGCCAGCAGCTCGACGGGTTCGAGTTACAATGAGCAGTTCTTC
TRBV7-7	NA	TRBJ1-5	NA	CASSSLGGLNQPQHF	TGTGCTAGCAGTTCCCTCGGGGGGCTCAATCAGCCCCAGCATTTT
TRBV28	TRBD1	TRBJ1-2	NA	CASSLYTGVAGYTF	TGTGCCAGCAGTTTATACACAGGGGTTGCTGGCTACACCTTC
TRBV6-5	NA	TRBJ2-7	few	CASSYSGGNSYEQYF	TGTGCCAGCAGTTACTCAGGGGGTAACTCCTACGAGCAGTACTTC
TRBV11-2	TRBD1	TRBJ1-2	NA	CASSPPTGLLYGYTF	TGTGCCAGCAGCCCACCGACAGGGCTTCTATATGGCTACACCTTC
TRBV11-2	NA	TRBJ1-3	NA	CASSSGPSGNTIYF	TGTGCCAGCAGCTCAGGCCCCTCTGGAAACACCATATATTTT
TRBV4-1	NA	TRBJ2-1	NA	CASSPPGVLSYNEQFF	TGCGCCAGCAGCCCCCCGGGTGTCCTCTCCTACAATGAGCAGTTCTTC
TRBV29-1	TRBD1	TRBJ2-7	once	CSVLVTTGAYEQYF	TGCAGCGTTCTCGTTACGACAGGGGCCTACGAGCAGTACTTC
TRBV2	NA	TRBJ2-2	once	CASSVPRSNTGELFF	TGTGCCAGCAGTGTACCCAGATCGAACACCGGGGAGCTGTTTTTT
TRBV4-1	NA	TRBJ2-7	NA	CASSQVQGASYEQYF	TGCGCCAGCAGCCAAGTCCAAGGGGCATCCTACGAGCAGTACTTC
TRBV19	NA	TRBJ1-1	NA	CASNPSGRMNTEAFF	TGTGCCAGTAACCCCTCTGGCAGGATGAACACTGAAGCTTTCTTT
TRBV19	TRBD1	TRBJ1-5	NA	CASSLRQGAMSNQPQHF	TGTGCCAGTAGTCTCCGACAGGGGGCTATGAGCAATCAGCCCCAGCATTTT
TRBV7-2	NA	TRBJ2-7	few	CASSLALYEQYF	TGTGCCAGCAGCTTAGCTCTCTACGAGCAGTACTTC
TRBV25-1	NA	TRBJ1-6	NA	CASSVAGDSPLHF	TGTGCCAGCAGTGTAGCAGGGGATTCACCCCTCCACTTT
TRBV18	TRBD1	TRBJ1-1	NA	CASSPRGQGMNTEAFF	TGTGCCAGCTCACCCAGGGGACAGGGCATGAACACTGAAGCTTTCTTT
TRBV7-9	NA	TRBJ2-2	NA	CASSRMQGPPNTGELFF	TGTGCCAGCAGCCGTATGCAGGGCCCACCGAACACCGGGGAGCTGTTTTTT
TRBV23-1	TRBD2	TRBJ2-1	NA	CASSRGSGDYNEQFF	TGCGCCAGCAGTCGCGGTAGCGGGGATTACAATGAGCAGTTCTTC
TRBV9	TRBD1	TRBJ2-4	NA	CASNTGGAENIQYF	TGTGCCAGCAACACAGGGGGCGCGGAAAACATTCAGTACTTC
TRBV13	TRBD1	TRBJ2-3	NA	CASSPPSGTGMENTQYF	TGTGCCAGCAGCCCACCCTCCGGGACAGGGATGGAAAATACGCAGTATTTT
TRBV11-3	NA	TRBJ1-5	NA	CASRDGQYSNQPQHF	TGTGCCAGCAGGGATGGACAGTATAGCAATCAGCCCCAGCATTTT
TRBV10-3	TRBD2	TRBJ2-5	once	CAISEPTSAGGQETQYF	TGTGCCATCAGTGAACCGACTAGTGCGGGGGGCCAAGAGACCCAGTACTTC
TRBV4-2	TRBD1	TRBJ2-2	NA	CASSQDDRGTGELFF	TGTGCCAGCAGCCAAGACGACAGGGGCACCGGGGAGCTGTTTTTT
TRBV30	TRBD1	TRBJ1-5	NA	CAWAGGSNQPQHF	TGTGCCTGGGCAGGGGGAAGCAATCAGCCCCAGCATTTT
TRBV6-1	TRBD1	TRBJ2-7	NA	CASSDRGYEQYF	TGTGCCAGCAGTGACAGGGGGTACGAGCAGTACTTC
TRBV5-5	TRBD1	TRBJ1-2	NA	CASSGTGVGYGYTF	TGTGCCAGCAGCGGGACAGGGGTCGGCTATGGCTACACCTTC
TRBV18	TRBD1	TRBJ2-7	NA	CASSPAGQAYEQYF	TGTGCCAGCTCACCGGCGGGACAGGCGTACGAGCAGTACTTC
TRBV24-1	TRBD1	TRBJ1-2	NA	CATSPGQGYGYTF	TGTGCCACCAGTCCGGGACAGGGGTATGGCTACACCTTC
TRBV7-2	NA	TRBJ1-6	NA	CASSSRTAYNSPLHF	TGTGCCAGCAGCTCGAGGACTGCCTATAATTCACCCCTCCACTTT
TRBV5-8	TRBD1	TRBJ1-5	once	CASSPRDRGNQPQHF	TGTGCCAGCAGCCCCCGGGACAGGGGAAATCAGCCCCAGCATTTT
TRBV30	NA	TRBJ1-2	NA	CAWRYAGWDGYTF	TGTGCCTGGAGGTACGCAGGGTGGGATGGCTACACCTTC
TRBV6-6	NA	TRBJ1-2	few	CASSRPTINGLYGYTF	TGTGCCAGCAGCCGACCAACGATCAATGGGCTCTATGGCTACACCTTC
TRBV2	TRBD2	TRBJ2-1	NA	CASSSGTSFYNEQFF	TGTGCCAGCAGCTCCGGGACTAGCTTCTACAATGAGCAGTTCTTC
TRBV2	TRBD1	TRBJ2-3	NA	CASSAQGAVADTQYF	TGTGCCAGCAGTGCACAGGGGGCGGTCGCAGATACGCAGTATTTT
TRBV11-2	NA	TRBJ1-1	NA	CASSWGGGKGAFF	TGTGCCAGCAGCTGGGGCGGAGGGAAGGGAGCTTTCTTT
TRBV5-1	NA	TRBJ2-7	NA	CASSYTGVSESYEQYF	TGCGCCAGCAGCTACACAGGCGTTTCCGAATCCTACGAGCAGTACTTC
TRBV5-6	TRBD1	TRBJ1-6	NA	CASSFEGQGYSPLHF	TGTGCCAGCAGCTTTGAAGGACAGGGGTATTCACCCCTCCACTTT
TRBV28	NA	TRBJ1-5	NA	CASSFRSRAQHF	TGTGCCAGCAGTTTTCGGTCTCGGGCCCAGCATTTT
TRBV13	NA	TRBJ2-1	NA	CASSLGRSSYNEQFF	TGTGCCAGCAGCTTAGGGCGGAGCTCCTACAATGAGCAGTTCTTC
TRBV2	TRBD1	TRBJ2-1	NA	CASRATGGSYNEQFF	TGTGCCAGCAGGGCGACAGGGGGCTCCTACAATGAGCAGTTCTTC
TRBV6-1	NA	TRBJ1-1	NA	CASSEASAGSTEAFF	TGTGCCAGCAGTGAAGCTAGCGCGGGGAGCACTGAAGCTTTCTTT
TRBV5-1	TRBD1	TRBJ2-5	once	CASSSAGGSETQYF	TGCGCCAGCAGCTCCGCAGGGGGCAGCGAGACCCAGTACTTC
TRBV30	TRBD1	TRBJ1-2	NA	CAWRGQGHYGYTF	TGTGCCTGGAGAGGACAGGGTCACTATGGCTACACCTTC
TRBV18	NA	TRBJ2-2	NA	CASSRLAGELFF	TGTGCCAGCTCGAGACTAGCCGGGGAGCTGTTTTTT